These 24 T cell receptor beta chains share one sample of origin, sequenced in a study of blood T cells in healthy people across ages. A second about 7 to 11 cycle PCR used barcoded and J-beta primers. TCRdb fed the 5' RACE reads into MiXCR, producing one record per CDR3 protein. The sample contains some 710,000 distinct CDR3 sequences, around 45% of which appear only once. Material for sequencing was blood. These receptors were collected from an elderly man in good health.

The DNA for the CDR3 is TGCGCCAGCAGCCAAACAGGGTGGGCAGATACGCAGTATTTT. It codes for CASSQTGWADTQYF. The chain combines TRBV4-1 with TRBJ2-3; a possible D gene is TRBD1 (6 bases). Between the trimmed V and J ends, which lost 2 bases and 4 bases, there was a span of 10 bases. Looked up from germline, CDR1 is MGHRA and CDR2 is YSYEKL. This CDR3 contains 14 residues.

The chain carries TRBV28 and TRBJ2-6; no firm D call. Germline CDR1 MDHEN, CDR2 SYDVKM. With 7 bases removed from V and 0 bases from J, the gap between germline ends came to 13 bases. The CDR3 spans 16 residues. CDR3 bases: TGTGCCAGCACCTCATTGGCGGACTCTGGGGCCAACGTCCTGACTTTC. It is translated as CASTSLADSGANVLTF.

Details on this clonotype: It may be a read error: a sequence one base away is much more abundant. This chain uses TRBV11-2 with TRBJ2-3; unclear D gene. Trimming left V 5 bases short and J 3 bases short, with 6 bases between. The CDR3 has 12 residues. Germline V lookup: CDR1 SGHAT, CDR2 FQNNGV. The CDR3 DNA is TGTGCCAGCAGCCACGAGACAGATACGCAGTATTTT. Translating it yields CASSHETDTQYF.

This chain connects TRBV20-1 to TRBJ2-2; 8 bases match TRBD1. This CDR3 is 15 amino acids long. Germline V gives CDR1 DFQATT, CDR2 SNEGSKA (reference sequence). The ends lost 2 bases at V and 4 bases at J; junction bases unmatched: 6. In DNA form, the CDR3 reads TGCAGTGCTAGACCCAGGACAGGGACCACCGGGGAGCTGTTTTTT. Its translation is CSARPRTGTTGELFF.

This chain uses TRBV5-1 with TRBJ2-1, with 12 positions matching TRBD2. Germline V gene lookup returns CDR1 SGHRS and CDR2 YFSETQ. Trimming took 5 bases from V and 0 from J; bases not matched to a gene: 6. The CDR3 contains 17 residues. CDR3 DNA sequence: TGCGCCAGCAGTTTTCTGGGACTAGCGGGCTCCTACAATGAGCAGTTCTTC. Protein sequence: CASSFLGLAGSYNEQFF.

The chain links TRBV7-2 to TRBJ2-3; tentative D call: TRBD2 (5 bases). Germline V gives CDR1 SGHTA, CDR2 FQGNSA. The V end lost 2 bases, the J end lost 0 bases, and 15 bases lay between the germline ends. The length of the CDR3 is 17 residues. The DNA for the CDR3 is TGTGCCAGCAGCTTAAGATCTCAGGAGGCCAGCACAGATACGCAGTATTTT. Translation gives CASSLRSQEASTDTQYF.

This clonotype turned up a few times. J is TRBJ2-5 and V is TRBV12-3 or TRBV12-4, with TRBD2 matching 11 bases. V lost 3 bases, J lost 7 bases, and 7 bases stayed unmatched. This CDR3 is built from 15 residues. The CDR3 reads CASSFLAGGGVTQYF. CDR3 nucleotide sequence: TGTGCCAGCAGTTTCCTAGCGGGAGGCGGGGTGACCCAGTACTTC.

This rearrangement joins TRBV21-1 to TRBJ2-7. TRBV21-1 corresponds to a pseudogene. The CDR3 runs 14 residues. The CDR3, as DNA: TGTGCCAGCAGCAAAGTGCGGAGCTCCTACGAGCAGTACTTC. This translates into CASSKVRSSYEQYF.

This rearrangement joins TRBV12-3 or TRBV12-4 to TRBJ1-6, with TRBD1 as a possible D gene (6 bases). V was clipped by 6 bases and J by 7 bases, with 13 bases between them. This CDR3 spans 14 amino acids. Written as DNA, the CDR3 is TGTGCCAGCAGAATAACAGGGTTAAATTCACCCCTCCACTTT. Protein sequence: CASRITGLNSPLHF.

Note on this clonotype: Mismatch with germline at one junction end may stem from a read error. The V call is TRBV12-3 or TRBV12-4, the J call TRBJ2-7; perhaps TRBD1 as D (6 bases). The CDR3 covers 13 residues. The CDR3 DNA follows: TGTGACAGCAGACGTCACAGGGAAGGCGAGCAGTACTTC. It translates to CDSRRHREGEQYF.

The chain joins TRBV20-1 to TRBJ2-1, with TRBD1 matching 8 bases. The CDR3 has 20 amino acids. From germline, CDR1 is DFQATT and CDR2 SNEGSKA (reference sequence). Unmatched junction bases numbered 20, after V lost 0 bases and J lost 4 bases. CDR3 sequence: CSARDQGAKGDTGRYNEQFF. In DNA, the CDR3 is TGCAGTGCTAGAGATCAGGGGGCAAAAGGTGATACGGGAAGATACAATGAGCAGTTCTTC.

Remarks on this clonotype: A read error is possible here, since a much larger clone lies one base away. The rearrangement uses TRBV11-2 and TRBJ2-1, with D perhaps being TRBD1 or TRBD2 (6 bases each). Trimming left V 2 bases short and J 9 bases short, with 8 bases between. The germline V gene encodes CDR1 SGHAT and CDR2 FQNNGV. CDR3 length: 12 amino acids. The CDR3 nucleotides are TGTGCCAGCAGCTTATGGGGGGCTGAGCAGTTCTTC. It specifies CASSLWGAEQFF.

The CDR3 DNA sequence: TGTGCCAGCAGCAAAGCGCGAACAGGGTGTAAAGAGACCCAGTACTTC. This sequence encodes CASSKARTGCKETQYF. V and J are TRBV21-1 and TRBJ2-5; the D call in the table, TRBD1, was not verified against the DNA. TRBV21-1 is a pseudogene locus. The CDR3 consists of 16 residues.

This chain uses TRBV27 with TRBJ1-5; 7 bases line up with TRBD1. The CDR3 is 13 residues long. V was pared by 2 bases and J by 9 bases, with 4 bases of the junction left unmatched. CDR1 is MNHEY and CDR2 is SMNVEV in the germline V gene (reference sequence). As DNA, the CDR3 is TGTGCCAGCAGTTTAGACCAGGGGGGGCCCCAGCATTTT. Amino acid sequence: CASSLDQGGPQHF.

About this clonotype: Compared with germline, one end of the junction differs, possibly owing to a read error. J is TRBJ2-3 and V is TRBV7-2; D uncertain. The CDR3 covers 13 residues. Per the germline V gene, CDR1 is SGHTA and CDR2 is FQGNSA. The CDR3 DNA reads TGTGCCAGCAGCCGTCCATACACAGATACGCATTATTTT. Amino acids: CASSRPYTDTHYF.

CDR3 in amino acids: CAWSGTNDEQYF. The CDR3 region has the DNA TGTGCCTGGAGTGGGACTAACGACGAGCAGTACTTC. The V and J genes are TRBV30 and TRBJ2-5; weak D call: TRBD2 (6 bases). The J call is in doubt because the DNA end fits TRBJ2-7 better. Germline V CDR1 and CDR2: GTSNPN, SVGIG (reference sequence). This CDR3 region has 12 residues.

V is TRBV15 and J is TRBJ2-6, with D possibly being TRBD2 (5 bases). Germline CDR1 and CDR2: LNHNV and YYDKDF (reference sequence). The V gene lost 4 bases and the J gene lost 1 base, with 14 bases spanning the gap. CDR3 length: 17 amino acids. Here the CDR3 DNA reads TGTGCCACCAGCAAAGAGAGGGCCGCATCTGGGGCCAACGTCCTGACTTTC. Protein sequence: CATSKERAASGANVLTF.

This clonotype has just a few counts. The rearrangement uses TRBV7-2 and TRBJ2-5, with D possibly matching TRBD2 (5 bases). The CDR3 sequence is 14 residues long. The germline V gene has CDR1 SGHTA and CDR2 FQGNSA. Trimming removed 3 bases at V and 5 bases at J, with 13 bases between. The CDR3 sequence: CASSFRRGAETQYF. The CDR3 DNA reads as TGTGCCAGCAGCTTTCGACGGGGAGCCGAGACCCAGTACTTC.

This clonotype was observed a few times. This sequence joins TRBV5-6 and TRBJ1-4; D is unresolved. Germline lookup yields CDR1 SGHDT and CDR2 YYEEEE. With 4 bases removed from V and 0 bases from J, the gap between germline ends came to 13 bases. The CDR3 sequence is 16 residues long. DNA for the CDR3: TGTGCCAGCAGCCCGGGTTACGGAGCAACTAATGAAAAACTGTTTTTT. It specifies CASSPGYGATNEKLFF.

V usage is TRBV4-1 and J usage is TRBJ2-5; 11 nucleotides agree with TRBD1. CDR1 and CDR2 (germline): MGHRA, YSYEKL. The CDR3 is made up of 14 amino acids. J gave up 11 bases and V 3 bases, and 8 bases lay outside the gene matches. CDR3 protein: CASSQGQGVGEQYF. For the CDR3, the DNA is TGCGCCAGCAGCCAGGGACAGGGGGTGGGTGAGCAGTACTTC.

This clonotype appeared a few times. The chain carries TRBV12-3 or TRBV12-4 and TRBJ1-1, with D hard to call. V was pared by 3 bases and J by 2 bases, with 7 bases between. This CDR3 region has 13 residues. The chain's CDR3 is CASSLFPNTEAFF. CDR3 bases: TGTGCCAGCAGTTTGTTTCCTAACACTGAAGCTTTCTTT.

The chain joins TRBV4-1 to TRBJ2-1; 13 bases line up with TRBD2. The CDR3 contains 16 residues. V gave up 0 bases and J gave up 10 bases; unmatched junction bases: 6. CDR1 is MGHRA and CDR2 is YSYEKL in the germline V gene. CDR3: CASSQDRTSGSGEQFF. In nucleotides, the CDR3 is TGCGCCAGCAGCCAAGACCGGACTAGCGGGAGTGGGGAGCAGTTCTTC.

About this clonotype itself: Compared with germline, one end of the junction differs, possibly owing to a read error. The rearrangement links TRBV7-9 to TRBJ2-1; 7 bases match TRBD2. Germline values: CDR1 SEHNR, CDR2 FQNEAQ (reference sequence). The CDR3 has 15 residues. This CDR3 reads CASSLGGSSYNAQFF. DNA of the CDR3: TGTGCCAGCAGCTTAGGCGGGAGCTCCTACAATGCGCAGTTCTTC. Complete variable domain (other parts from reference TRBV7-9 and TRBJ2-1): DTGVSQNPRHKITKRGQNVTFRCDPISEHNRLYWYRQTLGQGPEFLTYFQNEAQLEKSRLLSDRFSAERPKGSFSTLEIQRTEQGDSAMYLCASSLGGSSYNAQFFGPGTRLTVL.

This clonotype was detected only a few times. The CDR3 DNA reads TGTGCCAGCAGTTCGAGTAGCCGCCATTTCACAGATACGCAGTATTTT. Translating it yields CASSSSSRHFTDTQYF. The chain combines TRBV25-1 with TRBJ2-3; D ambiguous. The germline gives CDR1 MGHDK, CDR2 SYGVNS. V lost 5 bases to trimming and J lost 2 bases, with 17 bases between them. This CDR3 contains 16 residues.